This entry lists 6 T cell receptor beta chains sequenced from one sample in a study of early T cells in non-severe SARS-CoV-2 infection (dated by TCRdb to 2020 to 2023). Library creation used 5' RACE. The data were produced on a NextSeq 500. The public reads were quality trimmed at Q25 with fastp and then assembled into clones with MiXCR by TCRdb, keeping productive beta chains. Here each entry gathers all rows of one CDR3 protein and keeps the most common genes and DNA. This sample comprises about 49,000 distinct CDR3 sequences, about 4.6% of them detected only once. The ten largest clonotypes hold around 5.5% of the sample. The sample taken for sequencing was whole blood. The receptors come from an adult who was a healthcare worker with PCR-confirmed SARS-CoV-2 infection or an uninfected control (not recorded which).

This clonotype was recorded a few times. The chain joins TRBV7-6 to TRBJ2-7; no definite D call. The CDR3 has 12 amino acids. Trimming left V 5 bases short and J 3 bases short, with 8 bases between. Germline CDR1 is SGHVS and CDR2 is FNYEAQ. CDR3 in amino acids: CASSPIVYEQYF. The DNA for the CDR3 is TGTGCCAGCAGCCCAATTGTCTACGAGCAGTACTTC.

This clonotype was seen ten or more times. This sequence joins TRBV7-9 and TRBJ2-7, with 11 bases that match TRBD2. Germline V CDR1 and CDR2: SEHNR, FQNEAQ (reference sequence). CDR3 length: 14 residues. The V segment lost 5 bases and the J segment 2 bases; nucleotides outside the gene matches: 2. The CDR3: CASSLSGRAYEQYF. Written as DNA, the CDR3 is TGTGCCAGCAGCCTTAGCGGGAGGGCCTACGAGCAGTACTTC. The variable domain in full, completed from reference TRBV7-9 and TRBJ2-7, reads DTGVSQNPRHKITKRGQNVTFRCDPISEHNRLYWYRQTLGQGPEFLTYFQNEAQLEKSRLLSDRFSAERPKGSFSTLEIQRTEQGDSAMYLCASSLSGRAYEQYFGPGTRLTVT.

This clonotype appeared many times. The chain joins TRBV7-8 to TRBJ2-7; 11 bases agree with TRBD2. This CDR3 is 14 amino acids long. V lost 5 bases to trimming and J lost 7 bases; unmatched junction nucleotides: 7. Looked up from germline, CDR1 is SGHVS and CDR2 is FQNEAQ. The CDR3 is CASSPATSGVEQYF. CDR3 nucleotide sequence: TGTGCCAGCAGCCCTGCGACTAGCGGGGTTGAGCAGTACTTC.

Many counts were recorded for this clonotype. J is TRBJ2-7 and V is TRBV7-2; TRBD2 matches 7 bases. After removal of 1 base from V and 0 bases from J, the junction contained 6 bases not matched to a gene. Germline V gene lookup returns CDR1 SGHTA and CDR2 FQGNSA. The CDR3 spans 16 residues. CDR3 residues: CASSLGLSGVSYEQYF. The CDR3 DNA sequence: TGTGCCAGCAGCTTAGGTCTGAGCGGGGTCTCCTACGAGCAGTACTTC.

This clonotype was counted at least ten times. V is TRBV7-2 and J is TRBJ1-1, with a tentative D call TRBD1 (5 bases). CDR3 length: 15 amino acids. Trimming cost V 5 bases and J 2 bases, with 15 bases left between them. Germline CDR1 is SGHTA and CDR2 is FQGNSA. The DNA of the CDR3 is TGTGCCAGCAGCCCCGATGGGGCCTACAACACTGAAGCTTTCTTT. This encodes CASSPDGAYNTEAFF.

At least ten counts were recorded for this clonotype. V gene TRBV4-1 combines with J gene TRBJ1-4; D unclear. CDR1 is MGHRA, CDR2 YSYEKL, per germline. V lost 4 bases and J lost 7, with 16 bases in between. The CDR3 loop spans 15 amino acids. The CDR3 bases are TGCGCCAGCAGCCCTCCGCGGCGGGCGGGTGAAAAACTGTTTTTT. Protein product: CASSPPRRAGEKLFF.